This TCR beta chain was obtained from a study of cytomegalovirus exposure and HLA in healthy donors. General study points: Roughly even sequencing depth across donors was the assumption behind the presence/absence analyses. A prior analysis recorded that most TCR beta V segments were productive about 87% or about 30% of the time. According to the study, 180 or so TCR beta chains were cytomegalovirus-associated.

For this clone: As yet, its antigen is unknown.

Researchers ran the PCR with 60 Vbeta and 13 Jbeta primers. TCRdb's copy holds only in-frame clones and misses some; the assay was immunoSEQ multiplex PCR. Its clone listing holds around 63,000 clones. The V and J ends lost 4 bases and 4 bases, in that order; junction bases with no gene match: 4. The CDR3 contains 14 residues. CDR1 and CDR2 from the germline V gene are SGHRS and YFSETQ. Sequencing was carried out using PBMCs. This clonotype was sampled from a woman under 40 in good health and CMV-seronegative. V and J are TRBV5-1 and TRBJ1-5, with 8 bases identical to TRBD1. The CDR3, as DNA: TGCGCCAGCAGCCCGGGACAGGAGAATCAGCCCCAGCATTTT. Protein: CASSPGQENQPQHF.